This entry lists 27 T cell receptor beta chains sequenced from one sample in a study of blood T cell repertoires in COVID-19. Profiling relied on immunoSEQ multiplex PCR, and the TCRdb table lists in-frame clones only, not all of them. The sample carries 350,000 to 400,000 clones, roughly nine tenths recorded once. Sequencing input: peripheral blood. All receptors come from a woman aged 30 to 39 with COVID-19, enrolled during active disease.

CDR3 residues: CASGSIAGGTDTQYF. CDR3 sequence (DNA): TGTGCCAGCGGCTCTATAGCGGGGGGGACAGATACGCAGTATTTT. V usage is TRBV2 and J usage is TRBJ2-3; 11 positions agree with TRBD2. Unmatched junction bases numbered 7, after V lost 8 bases and J lost 3 bases. The germline V gene has CDR1 SNHLY and CDR2 FYNNEI. The CDR3 is made up of 15 amino acids.

The rearrangement links TRBV3-1 (or the pseudogene TRBV3-2) to TRBJ2-1; possible D gene TRBD2, 7 bases. The V gene's germline CDR1 is LGHDT and CDR2 YNNKEL (reference sequence). V lost 3 bases and J lost 6, with 36 bases in between. CDR3 size: 22 residues. Here the CDR3 reads CASSHARGSWKGGPRRVNEQFF. The CDR3, as DNA: TGTGCCAGCAGCCATGCCCGAGGGAGCTGGAAGGGGGGGCCTAGGCGGGTCAATGAGCAGTTCTTC.

The chain uses TRBV2 and TRBJ1-5; 7 bases align to TRBD1. CDR1 SNHLY and CDR2 FYNNEI come from the germline V gene. The CDR3 is 14 residues long. The junction had 6 bases not matched to a gene; V was cut back by 6 bases and J by 4 bases. CDR3 DNA: TGTGCCAGCAGGGGAACAGGGGTGAATCAGCCCCAGCATTTT. Translation: CASRGTGVNQPQHF.

CDR3 DNA sequence: TGTGCCACCAGTGACCAGGGGGCCGGGGAGCTGTTTTTT. This translates into CATSDQGAGELFF. The gene calls are TRBV24-1 and TRBJ2-2; TRBD1 aligns across 7 bases. Germline CDR1 and CDR2: KGHDR and SFDVKD. V shed 4 bases and J 6 bases; nucleotides not matched to a gene: 1. The CDR3 consists of 13 residues.

Comment on this clone: A read error may account for a junction end that differs from germline. The chain recombines TRBV6-5 with TRBJ2-3, with TRBD2 matching 7 bases. Germline V gives CDR1 MNHEY, CDR2 SVGAGI. The CDR3 extends over 12 amino acids. The CDR3 loop reads CASRQGREFLHF. Written as DNA, the CDR3 is TGTGCCAGCAGGCAAGGGCGGGAGTTCCTACATTTT.

V gene TRBV4-1 combines with J gene TRBJ2-3; D possibly corresponds to TRBD2 (5 bases). Germline lookup yields CDR1 MGHRA and CDR2 YSYEKL. This CDR3 has 16 residues. Trimming removed 0 bases at V and 3 bases at J, with 13 bases between. For the CDR3, the DNA is TGCGCCAGCAGCCAAGATAGAAACCCGGGGACAGATACGCAGTATTTT. This sequence encodes CASSQDRNPGTDTQYF.

The chain has TRBV28 and TRBJ1-2, with D perhaps matching TRBD1 (6 bases). Germline loops: CDR1 MDHEN, CDR2 SYDVKM. V gave up 7 bases and J gave up 6 bases, with 15 bases separating them. The CDR3 contains 13 residues. The CDR3 loop is CASTPGHYHGYTF. CDR3 nucleotides: TGTGCCAGCACACCGGGACACTACCATGGCTACACCTTC.

Worth noting for this clone: This same CDR3 is encoded by further DNA sequences in the sample. The rearrangement links TRBV7-2 to TRBJ1-2; 7 bases are a match to TRBD1. CDR3 length: 15 amino acids. The J segment lost 4 bases and the V segment lost 1 base, leaving 6 bases of the junction unmatched. CDR1 and CDR2 (germline): SGHTA, FQGNSA. The CDR3: CASSLGTGGGYGYTF. CDR3 sequence (DNA): TGTGCCAGCAGCTTAGGGACAGGAGGAGGCTATGGCTACACCTTC. Filled out from reference TRBV7-2 and TRBJ1-2, the complete variable domain reads GAGVSQSPSNKVTEKGKDVELRCDPISGHTALYWYRQSLGQGLEFLIYFQGNSAPDKSGLPSDRFSAERTGGSVSTLTIQRTQQEDSAVYLCASSLGTGGGYGYTFGSGTRLTVV.

Here the CDR3 DNA reads TGTGCCAGCTCACCACCGGGCCCCCTATCAGATACGCAGTATTTT. Translation: CASSPPGPLSDTQYF. The J gene is TRBJ2-3, the V gene TRBV18; no clear D. V lost 0 bases and J lost 4, with 11 bases in between. The CDR3 spans 15 residues. Germline CDR1 and CDR2: KGHSH and LQKENI.

The rearrangement links TRBV10-1 to TRBJ1-1; the D is unclear. The CDR3 covers 12 residues. Germline-derived CDR1 and CDR2 are WNHNN and SYGVQD (reference sequence). V was clipped by 5 bases and J by 8 bases, with 12 bases between them. The DNA of the CDR3 is TGCGCCAGCAGTTTTCCGGGGTCCGAAGCTTTCTTT. Protein sequence: CASSFPGSEAFF.

In the case of this clone: A junction boundary mismatches the germline segment, possibly from a read error. The rearrangement joins TRBV7-7 to TRBJ2-1, with D maybe TRBD2 (7 bases). Germline CDR1 SSHAT, CDR2 FNYEAQ (reference sequence). The CDR3 loop spans 12 amino acids. In DNA, the CDR3 is TGTGCTAGCAGCCTAGGGGGGGGAGAGCAGTTCTTC. Protein sequence: CASSLGGGEQFF.

The gene calls are TRBV6-1 and TRBJ2-5; the match to TRBD1 covers 7 bases. Per the germline V gene, CDR1 is MNHNS and CDR2 is SASEGT. The CDR3 runs to 15 residues. The junction had 9 bases not matched to a gene; V was cut back by 3 bases and J by 5 bases. As DNA, the CDR3 is TGTGCCAGCAGTGATGGGAACAGGGGCGGGGAGACCCAGTACTTC. Its protein is CASSDGNRGGETQYF.

The V call is TRBV28, the J call TRBJ2-5; weak D call: TRBD1 (6 bases). V lost 3 bases to trimming and J lost 5 bases, with 16 bases between them. The CDR3 covers 15 residues. Germline CDR1 MDHEN, CDR2 SYDVKM. The CDR3 DNA follows: TGTGCCAGCAGTTTGCCAGGGGAAGATCCGGAGACCCAGTACTTC. It translates to CASSLPGEDPETQYF.

The rearrangement uses TRBV18 and TRBJ2-1; 8 nucleotides align to TRBD2. This CDR3 is built from 17 residues. V lost 0 bases and J lost 9; bases outside the gene matches: 13. Germline V gene sequence: CDR1 KGHSH, CDR2 LQKENI. The CDR3 nucleotides are TGTGCCAGCTCACCACCGTCTTCCACGGGGGGGCGCTCTGAGCAGTTCTTC. This translates into CASSPPSSTGGRSEQFF.

This chain uses TRBV27 with TRBJ2-3; perhaps TRBD2 as D (6 bases). Trimming removed 5 bases from V and 4 bases from J, with 13 bases in between. The CDR3 has 14 residues. Germline CDR1 MNHEY, CDR2 SMNVEV (reference sequence). This CDR3 reads CASSTWDSPDTQYF. In DNA, the CDR3 is TGTGCCAGCAGTACGTGGGACTCCCCAGATACGCAGTATTTT.

CDR3 in DNA: TGTGCCAGCAGCCGAATAACAGGGGGCGCTCACAATTCACCCCTCCACTTT. As protein: CASSRITGGAHNSPLHF. The chain couples TRBV6-6 to TRBJ1-6; 9 nucleotides line up with TRBD1. CDR1 and CDR2 from the germline V gene are MNHNY and SVGAGI (reference sequence). V dropped 6 bases and J dropped 7; count of bases not matched to a gene: 13. The CDR3 loop spans 17 amino acids.

The chain carries TRBV6-2 or TRBV6-3 and TRBJ2-3; D is perhaps TRBD2 (6 bases). Germline V gives CDR1 MNHEY, CDR2 SVGEGT. V was clipped by 0 bases and J by 6 bases, with 16 bases between them. The CDR3 loop spans 16 amino acids. The CDR3 loop is CASSYSRDSRIDTQYF. CDR3 nucleotide sequence: TGTGCCAGCAGTTACTCCCGGGACTCCAGGATCGATACGCAGTATTTT.

CDR3 loop: CASSLSGTELYEQYV. CDR3 bases: TGTGCCAGCAGCCTGTCCGGGACAGAACTTTACGAGCAGTACGTC. The chain has TRBV7-2 and TRBJ2-7; 7 bases fit TRBD1. This CDR3 comprises 15 residues. The trim removed 5 bases at V and 4 bases at J, leaving 11 bases unmatched. Germline assignment: CDR1 SGHTA and CDR2 FQGNSA.

This chain joins TRBV4-2 and TRBJ2-1; 12 bases align to TRBD2. Germline V gene lookup returns CDR1 LGHNA and CDR2 YNFKEQ. V lost 0 bases and J lost 12; bases outside the gene matches: 9. The CDR3 consists of 16 residues. The CDR3 spells CASSQDYPSGGGRQFF. CDR3 coding DNA: TGTGCCAGCAGCCAAGATTATCCTAGCGGGGGGGGACGGCAGTTCTTC.

The chain has TRBV6-2 or TRBV6-3 and TRBJ2-1, with 10 bases that match TRBD2. J gave up 6 bases and V 0 bases, and 5 bases lay outside the gene matches. Germline V gene lookup returns CDR1 MNHEY and CDR2 SVGEGT. This CDR3 contains 16 residues. The CDR3 coding sequence is TGTGCCAGCAGTTACTCGACAAGCGGGGGGGCCAATGAGCAGTTCTTC. Protein: CASSYSTSGGANEQFF.

The chain combines TRBV5-1 with TRBJ1-4, with TRBD1 identical over 9 bases. This CDR3 spans 19 amino acids. In germline, CDR1 is SGHRS, CDR2 YFSETQ. With 2 bases clipped from V and 3 bases from J, the junction kept 14 bases outside the gene matches. CDR3 DNA sequence: TGCGCCAGCAGCTTATCCAAACAGGGGGCCCCAAAAGCTAATGAAAAACTGTTTTTT. This sequence encodes CASSLSKQGAPKANEKLFF.

The genes are TRBV11-3 and TRBJ2-1; TRBD2 matches 7 bases. The V segment lost 1 base and the J segment 3 bases; nucleotides outside the gene matches: 6. CDR3 length equals 16 residues. Germline lookup yields CDR1 SGHNT and CDR2 YENEEA. CDR3 protein: CASSLGGTTFYNEQFF. In DNA form, the CDR3 reads TGTGCCAGCAGCTTAGGAGGGACTACCTTCTACAATGAGCAGTTCTTC.

The rearrangement links TRBV6-2 or TRBV6-3 to TRBJ1-5, with D uncertain. This CDR3 region has 16 residues. The germline V gene has CDR1 MNHEY and CDR2 SVGEGT. V shed 0 bases and J shed 9 bases, with 18 bases lying between them. The CDR3 region is CASSYSTPFWERPQHF. In nucleotides, the CDR3 is TGTGCCAGCAGTTACTCGACCCCCTTTTGGGAGCGGCCCCAGCATTTT.

This chain connects TRBV11-3 to TRBJ1-2; D gene uncertain. CDR3 length: 13 residues. Germline V lookup: CDR1 SGHNT, CDR2 YENEEA. V shed 5 bases and J shed 4 bases, with 11 bases lying between them. CDR3 DNA sequence: TGTGCCAGCAGCCCCTCCCACACCTATGGCTACACCTTC. Encoded protein: CASSPSHTYGYTF.

The V and J genes are TRBV14 and TRBJ1-5, with D perhaps TRBD1 (6 bases). CDR3 length: 15 residues. Trimming removed 4 bases from V and 4 bases from J, with 14 bases in between. Germline-derived CDR1 and CDR2 are SGHDN and FVKESK. The CDR3 DNA follows: TGTGCCAGCAGCCTGGGTGGGGGCTGGAATCAGCCCCAGCATTTT. Amino acids: CASSLGGGWNQPQHF.

This rearrangement joins TRBV7-8 to TRBJ1-1, with unresolved D. Germline assignment: CDR1 SGHVS and CDR2 FQNEAQ. V lost 1 base and J 3 bases, leaving 6 bases between the germline ends. CDR3 length equals 13 residues. The CDR3, as DNA: TGTGCCAGCAGCTTAGATGGAGACACTGAAGCTTTCTTT. Translated: CASSLDGDTEAFF.

CDR3 nucleotides: TGCGCCAGCAGCTTGGGAGTAAGCAATCAGCCCCAGCATTTT. It specifies CASSLGVSNQPQHF. V usage is TRBV5-1 and J usage is TRBJ1-5; D unresolved. This CDR3 region has 14 residues. From germline, CDR1 is SGHRS and CDR2 YFSETQ. V shed 0 bases and J shed 1 base, with 5 bases lying between them.